This T cell receptor (beta chain) was identified during a study of CD8 T cells in ankylosing spondylitis. Whole-study results and caveats: The study identified a TCR beta motif of several highly homologous variants that appeared characteristic of ankylosing spondylitis blood. Prior work had noted some motif variants in reactive arthritis blood and synovial fluid. Significantly higher representation of disease-linked clones was reported for matched ankylosing spondylitis synovial fluid.

Scientists made TCR beta libraries using quantitative 5'-RACE with molecular barcodes. MiXCR, run by TCRdb on the 5' RACE reads, gives a single entry per CDR3 protein. This table holds hundreds of thousands of distinct CDR3 sequences, 26% found once. This clonotype was found once. Antigen unknown. Germline V CDR1 and CDR2: MGHRA, YSYEKL. The CDR3 sequence is 14 residues long. V dropped 1 base and J dropped 8; count of bases not matched to a gene: 7. The chain links TRBV4-1 to TRBJ1-2; 7 nucleotides align to TRBD1. Sequencing used blood, either unsorted or a sorted T cell fraction (not recorded which). This clonotype was obtained from a male donor with ankylosing spondylitis. Here the CDR3 DNA reads TGCGCCAGCAGCCAAGCCCAGGGGGTTGGCGGCTACACCTTC. Translated: CASSQAQGVGGYTF.